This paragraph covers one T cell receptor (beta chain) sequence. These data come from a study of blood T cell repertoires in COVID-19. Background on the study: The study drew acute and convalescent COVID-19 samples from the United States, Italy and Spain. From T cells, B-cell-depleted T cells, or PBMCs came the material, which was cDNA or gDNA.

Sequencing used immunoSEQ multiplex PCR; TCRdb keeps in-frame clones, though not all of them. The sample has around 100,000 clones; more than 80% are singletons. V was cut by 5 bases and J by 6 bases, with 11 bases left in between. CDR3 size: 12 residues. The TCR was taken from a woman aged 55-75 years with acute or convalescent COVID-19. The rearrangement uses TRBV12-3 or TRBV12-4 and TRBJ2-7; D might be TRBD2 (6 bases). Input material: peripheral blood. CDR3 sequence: CASSSLGGEQYV. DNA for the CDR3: TGTGCCAGCAGTAGCCTGGGAGGCGAGCAGTACGTC.